This TCR beta chain is drawn from a study of CXCR3-negative and CXCR3-positive naive CD8 T cells. Overall study context: Libraries each contributed about 1.5 +/- 0.3 million TRB reads, for around 140 million in total.

This CDR3 is 13 amino acids long. Sorting was done in triplicate for each CD8+ T cell subset (about 300,000 cells each). General study results and limits: Naive cells that were CXCR3-positive had more hydrophobic TRB CDR3s (compared with CXCR3-negative naive cells). Naive subsets did not differ in surface CD5, and the authors estimated TCR strength using properties of the TRB CDR3.

Remarks on this clonotype: Its target is not known.

In preparing the TRB cDNA libraries, 5' RACE with UMI labels was used. Reanalyzing the 5' RACE reads, TCRdb keeps one entry per CDR3 protein, without DNA. The table gives about 50,000 distinct CDR3 sequences; the top ten clones make up roughly 0.6% of it. The TCR sequence derives from a human donor in good health. Some clones in this sample may be carry-over from other donors' samples. What was sequenced was naive CXCR3+ CD8+ T cells from blood. Described subset: CD45RO-CCR7+CD27+CD95- naive CD8+ T cells expressing CXCR3 (TNR3+). The chain combines TRBV12-3 or TRBV12-4 with TRBJ2-3. The chain's CDR3 is CASSLASPDTQYF.